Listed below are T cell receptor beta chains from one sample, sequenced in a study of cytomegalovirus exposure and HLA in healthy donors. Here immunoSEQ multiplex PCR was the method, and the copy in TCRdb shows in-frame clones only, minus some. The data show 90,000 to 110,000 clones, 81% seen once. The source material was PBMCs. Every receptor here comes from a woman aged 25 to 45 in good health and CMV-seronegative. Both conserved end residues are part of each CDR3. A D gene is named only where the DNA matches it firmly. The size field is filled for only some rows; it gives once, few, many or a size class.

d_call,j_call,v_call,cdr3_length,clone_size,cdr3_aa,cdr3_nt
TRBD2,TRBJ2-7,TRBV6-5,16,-,CASSYSGGGGSYEQYF,TGTGCCAGCAGTTACTCTGGCGGGGGGGGCTCCTACGAGCAGTACTTC
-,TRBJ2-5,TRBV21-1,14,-,CASSSRTAKETQYF,TGTGCCAGCAGCTCTCGGACAGCCAAAGAGACCCAGTACTTC
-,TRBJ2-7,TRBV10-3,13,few,CAISEPPLYEQYF,TGTGCCATCAGTGAGCCCCCCCTCTACGAGCAGTACTTC
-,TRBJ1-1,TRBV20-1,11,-,CSASWNTEAFF,TGCAGTGCTAGCTGGAACACTGAAGCTTTCTTT
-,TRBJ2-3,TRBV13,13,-,CASSLAPPDTQYF,TGTGCCAGCAGCTTAGCCCCTCCCGATACGCAGTATTTT
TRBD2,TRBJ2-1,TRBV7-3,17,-,CASSLFGSGSSYNEQFF,TGTGCCAGCAGCTTATTTGGGAGCGGGAGCTCCTACAATGAGCAGTTCTTC
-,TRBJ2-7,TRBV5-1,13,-,CASSFAGSYEQYF,TGCGCCAGCAGTTTCGCGGGATCCTACGAGCAGTACTTC
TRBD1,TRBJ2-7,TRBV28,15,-,CASSMGQLVYYEQYF,TGTGCCAGCAGTATGGGACAGCTAGTCTACTACGAGCAGTACTTC
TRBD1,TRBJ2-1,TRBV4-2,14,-,CASSRGQGNNEQFF,TGTGCCAGCAGCCGAGGACAGGGAAACAATGAGCAGTTCTTC
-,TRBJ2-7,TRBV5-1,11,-,CASSSGYEQYF,TGCGCCAGCAGCTCGGGCTACGAGCAGTACTTC
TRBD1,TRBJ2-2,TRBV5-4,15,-,CASSPESGTVGELFF,TGTGCCAGCAGCCCAGAATCCGGGACAGTGGGGGAGCTGTTTTTT
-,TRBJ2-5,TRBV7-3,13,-,CASSYGVQETQYF,TGTGCCAGCAGCTACGGGGTCCAAGAGACCCAGTACTTC
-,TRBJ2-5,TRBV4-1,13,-,CASSQTGRETQYF,TGCGCCAGCAGCCAGACAGGGAGGGAGACCCAGTACTTC
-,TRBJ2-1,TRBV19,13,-,CASSTTPPFEQFF,TGTGCCAGTAGTACGACTCCTCCATTTGAGCAGTTCTTC
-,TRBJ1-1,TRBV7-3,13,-,CASSLRGTTEAFF,TGTGCCAGCAGCTTGCGGGGGACCACTGAAGCTTTCTTT
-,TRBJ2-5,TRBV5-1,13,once,CASSSGTQETQYF,TGCGCCAGCAGCAGCGGGACACAAGAGACCCAGTACTTC
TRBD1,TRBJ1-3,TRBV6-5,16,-,CASSYSRGLAGNTIYF,TGTGCCAGCAGTTACTCGAGGGGGCTAGCTGGAAACACCATATATTTT
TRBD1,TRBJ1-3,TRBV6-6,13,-,CASRRDSGNTIYF,TGTGCCAGCAGAAGGGACAGCGGAAACACCATATATTTT
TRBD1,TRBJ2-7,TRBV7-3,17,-,CASSLYVAGTGSYEQYF,TGTGCCAGCAGCTTATACGTAGCCGGGACAGGCTCCTACGAGCAGTACTTC
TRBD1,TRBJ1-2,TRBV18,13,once,CASSTDRFDGYTF,TGTGCCAGCTCAACGGACAGGTTTGATGGCTACACCTTC
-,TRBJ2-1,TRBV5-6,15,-,CASSFWGSSYNEQFF,TGTGCCAGCAGCTTCTGGGGCAGCTCCTACAATGAGCAGTTCTTC
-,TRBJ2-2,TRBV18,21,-,CASSPPGIRDSFPEYTGELFF,TGTGCCAGCTCACCACCCGGGATACGGGATTCGTTCCCCGAATACACCGGGGAGCTGTTTTTT
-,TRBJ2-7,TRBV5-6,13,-,CASSLGRAYEQYF,TGTGCCAGCAGCTTGGGCAGGGCCTACGAGCAGTACTTC
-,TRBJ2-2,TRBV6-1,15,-,CASIISPVSGGELFF,TGTGCCAGCATAATCTCACCCGTCAGTGGCGGGGAGCTGTTTTTT
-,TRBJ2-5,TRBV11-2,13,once,CASSFGSQETQYF,TGTGCCAGCAGCTTCGGGTCCCAAGAGACCCAGTACTTC
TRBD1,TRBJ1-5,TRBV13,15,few,CASRQGGAGNQPQHF,TGTGCCAGCAGGCAGGGGGGCGCAGGGAATCAGCCCCAGCATTTT
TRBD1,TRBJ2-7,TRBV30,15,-,CAWSVGRTGIYEQYF,TGTGCCTGGAGTGTAGGGCGGACAGGGATCTACGAGCAGTACTTC
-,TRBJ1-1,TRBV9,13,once,CASSVVSNTEAFF,TGTGCCAGCAGCGTAGTATCGAACACTGAAGCTTTCTTT
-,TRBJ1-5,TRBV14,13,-,CASSRGRGQPQHF,TGTGCCAGCAGCCGTGGCAGGGGTCAGCCCCAGCATTTT
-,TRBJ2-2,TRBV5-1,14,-,CASSLELRGGELFF,TGCGCCAGCAGCTTGGAGCTCAGGGGCGGGGAGCTGTTTTTT
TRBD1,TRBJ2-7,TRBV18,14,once,CASSSGTGGYEQYF,TGTGCCAGCTCGTCCGGGACAGGAGGCTACGAGCAGTACTTC
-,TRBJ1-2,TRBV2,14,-,CASSPQGQRYGYTF,TGTGCCAGCAGTCCGCAAGGACAGCGTTATGGCTACACCTTC
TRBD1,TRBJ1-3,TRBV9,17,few,CASSPWTGAESGNTIYF,TGTGCCAGCAGCCCATGGACAGGGGCTGAATCGGGAAACACCATATATTTT
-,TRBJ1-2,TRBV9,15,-,CASSVTYDSKYGYTF,TGTGCCAGCAGCGTAACTTACGACAGCAAGTATGGCTACACCTTC
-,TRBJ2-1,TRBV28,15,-,CASSPPGSSYNEQFF,TGTGCCAGCAGTCCCCCGGGGAGCTCCTACAATGAGCAGTTCTTC
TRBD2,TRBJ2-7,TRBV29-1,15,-,CSVAQGLAGVPEQYF,TGCAGCGTTGCCCAGGGACTAGCGGGAGTACCCGAGCAGTACTTC
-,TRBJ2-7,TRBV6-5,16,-,CASSYSKAGQTYEQYF,TGTGCCAGCAGTTACTCGAAGGCGGGACAGACCTACGAGCAGTACTTC
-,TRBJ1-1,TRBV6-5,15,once,CASGRGGHMNTEAFF,TGTGCCAGCGGCCGCGGGGGACACATGAACACTGAAGCTTTCTTT
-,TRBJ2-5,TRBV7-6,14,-,CASSLAVNGETQYF,TGTGCCAGCAGCTTAGCGGTTAACGGGGAGACCCAGTACTTC
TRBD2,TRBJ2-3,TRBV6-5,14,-,CASSYGLATDTQYF,TGTGCCAGCAGTTACGGACTAGCAACAGATACGCAGTATTTT
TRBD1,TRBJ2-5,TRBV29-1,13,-,CSAAQGTQETQYF,TGCAGCGCCGCACAGGGGACCCAAGAGACCCAGTACTTC
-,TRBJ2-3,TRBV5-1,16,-,CASSLGTSSSTDTQYF,TGCGCCAGCAGCTTGGGTACTAGCTCTAGCACAGATACGCAGTATTTT
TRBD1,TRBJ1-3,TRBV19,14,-,CASSTGGAGNTIYF,TGTGCCAGTAGCACAGGGGGTGCTGGAAACACCATATATTTT
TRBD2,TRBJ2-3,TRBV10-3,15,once,CAIRGGAGVVDTQYF,TGTGCCATCAGGGGGGGAGCGGGAGTTGTAGATACGCAGTATTTT
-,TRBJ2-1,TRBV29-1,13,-,CSVPGQVYNEQFF,TGCAGCGTACCGGGACAAGTATACAATGAGCAGTTCTTC
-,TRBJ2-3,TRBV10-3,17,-,CAISESSERSFTDTQYF,TGTGCCATCAGTGAGTCGTCGGAGCGGAGTTTCACAGATACGCAGTATTTT
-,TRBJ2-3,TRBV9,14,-,CASSVVGLGRAQYF,TGTGCCAGCAGCGTCGTGGGATTGGGCAGGGCGCAGTATTTT
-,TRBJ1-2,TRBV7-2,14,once,CASSSAGIKSGYTF,TGTGCCAGCAGCAGCGCGGGGATTAAATCTGGCTACACCTTC
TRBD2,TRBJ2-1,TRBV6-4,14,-,CASSVLAGGPEQFF,TGTGCCAGCAGTGTACTAGCGGGAGGCCCTGAGCAGTTCTTC
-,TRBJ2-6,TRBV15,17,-,CATSSDRSGSGANVLTF,TGTGCCACCAGCAGCGACAGGTCGGGCTCTGGGGCCAACGTCCTGACTTTC
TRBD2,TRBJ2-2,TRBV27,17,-,CASSLLAGGLSHGELFF,TGTGCCAGCAGTTTATTAGCGGGAGGGCTTTCACACGGGGAGCTGTTTTTT
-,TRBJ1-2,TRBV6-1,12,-,CASTVEGLGYTF,TGTGCCAGCACTGTGGAGGGCCTTGGCTACACCTTC
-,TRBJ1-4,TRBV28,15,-,CASSLSRGISEKLFF,TGTGCCAGCAGTTTATCCCGGGGTATAAGTGAAAAACTGTTTTTT
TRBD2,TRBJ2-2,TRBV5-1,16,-,CASSSLAGVGTGELFF,TGCGCCAGCAGCTCACTAGCGGGAGTAGGCACCGGGGAGCTGTTTTTT
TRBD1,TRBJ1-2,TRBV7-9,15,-,CSSSPRDRGLNGYTF,TGTTCCAGCAGCCCCCGGGACAGGGGGCTCAATGGCTACACCTTC
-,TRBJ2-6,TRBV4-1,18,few,CASSQVEPPSSGANVLTF,TGCGCCAGCAGCCAAGTGGAGCCCCCCAGCTCTGGGGCCAACGTCCTGACTTTC
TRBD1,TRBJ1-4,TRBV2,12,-,CASRVNRGGLFF,TGTGCCAGCAGGGTTAACAGGGGTGGACTGTTTTTT